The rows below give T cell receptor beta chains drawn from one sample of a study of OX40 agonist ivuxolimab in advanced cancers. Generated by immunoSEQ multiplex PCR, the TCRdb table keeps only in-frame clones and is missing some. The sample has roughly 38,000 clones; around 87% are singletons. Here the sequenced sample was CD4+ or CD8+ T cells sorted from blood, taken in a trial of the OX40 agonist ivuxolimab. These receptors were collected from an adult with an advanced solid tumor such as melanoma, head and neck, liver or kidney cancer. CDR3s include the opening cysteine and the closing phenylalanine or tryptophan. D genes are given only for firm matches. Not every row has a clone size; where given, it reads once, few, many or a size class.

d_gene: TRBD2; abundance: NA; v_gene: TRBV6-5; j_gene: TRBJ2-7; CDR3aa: CASSYSLAADEQYF; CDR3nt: TGTGCCAGCAGTTACAGTCTAGCGGCTGACGAGCAGTACTTC
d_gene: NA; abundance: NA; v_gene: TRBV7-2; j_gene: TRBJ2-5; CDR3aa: CASSSVYEETQYF; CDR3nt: TGTGCCAGCAGTAGCGTATACGAAGAGACCCAGTACTTC
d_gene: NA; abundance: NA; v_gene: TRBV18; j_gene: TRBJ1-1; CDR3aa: CASSLGKGPNTEAFF; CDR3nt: TGTGCCAGCTCATTGGGAAAGGGACCGAACACTGAAGCTTTCTTT
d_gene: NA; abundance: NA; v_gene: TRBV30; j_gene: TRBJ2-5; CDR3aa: CAWSVTEETQYF; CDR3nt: TGTGCCTGGAGTGTGACAGAAGAGACCCAGTACTTC
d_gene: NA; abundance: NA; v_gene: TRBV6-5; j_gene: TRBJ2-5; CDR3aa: CASSFSLYETQYF; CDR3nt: TGTGCCAGCAGTTTTTCCTTGTACGAGACCCAGTACTTC
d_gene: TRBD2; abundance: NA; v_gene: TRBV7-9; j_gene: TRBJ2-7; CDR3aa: CASSRASGGYYEQYF; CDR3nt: TGTGCCAGCAGCCGAGCAAGCGGGGGGTACTACGAGCAGTACTTC
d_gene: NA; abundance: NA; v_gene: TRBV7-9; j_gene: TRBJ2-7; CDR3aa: CASSLVGPSYEQYF; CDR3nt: TGTGCCAGCAGCTTAGTCGGGCCCTCCTACGAGCAGTACTTC
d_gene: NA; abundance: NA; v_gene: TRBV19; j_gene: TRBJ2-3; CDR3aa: CASSLPQRTDTQYF; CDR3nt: TGTGCCAGTAGTTTGCCACAGCGCACAGATACGCAGTATTTT
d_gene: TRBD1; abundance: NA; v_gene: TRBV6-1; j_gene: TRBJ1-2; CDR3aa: CASSGDRGQVYGYTF; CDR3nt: TGTGCCAGCAGTGGGGACAGGGGGCAAGTCTATGGCTACACCTTC
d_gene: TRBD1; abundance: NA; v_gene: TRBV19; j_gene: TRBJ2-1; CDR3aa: CASSDRDRVRGDYEQFF; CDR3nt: TGTGCCAGTAGTGACCGGGACAGGGTACGCGGGGACTATGAGCAGTTCTTC
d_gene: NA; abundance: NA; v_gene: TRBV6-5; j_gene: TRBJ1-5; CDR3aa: CASSSLSYSNQPQHF; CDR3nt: TGTGCCAGCAGCTCTCTCAGCTATAGCAATCAGCCCCAGCATTTT
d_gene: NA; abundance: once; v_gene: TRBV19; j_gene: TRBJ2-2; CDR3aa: CASCGQSNTGELFF; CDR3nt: TGTGCCAGTTGCGGACAGTCAAACACCGGGGAGCTGTTTTTT
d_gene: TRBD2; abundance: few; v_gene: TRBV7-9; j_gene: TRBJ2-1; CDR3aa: CASSLVLAGGTSYNEQFF; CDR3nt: TGTGCCAGCAGCTTAGTACTAGCGGGGGGCACGTCCTACAATGAGCAGTTCTTC
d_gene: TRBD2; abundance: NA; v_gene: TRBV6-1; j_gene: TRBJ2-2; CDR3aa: CASSVLAGRTGELFF; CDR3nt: TGTGCCAGCAGTGTGCTAGCGGGGCGCACCGGGGAGCTGTTTTTT
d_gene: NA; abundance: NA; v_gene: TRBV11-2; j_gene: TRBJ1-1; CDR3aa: CASSLRGNTEAFF; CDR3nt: TGTGCCAGCAGCTTAAGGGGCAACACTGAAGCTTTCTTT
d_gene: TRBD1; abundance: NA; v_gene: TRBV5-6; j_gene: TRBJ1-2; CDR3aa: CASRPRQGAGGYTF; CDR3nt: TGTGCCAGCAGACCTAGACAGGGGGCGGGCGGCTACACCTTC
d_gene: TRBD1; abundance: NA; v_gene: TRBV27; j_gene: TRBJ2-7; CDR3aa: CASRGGTGGRNEQYF; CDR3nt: TGTGCCAGCAGAGGAGGGACAGGGGGCCGGAACGAGCAGTACTTC
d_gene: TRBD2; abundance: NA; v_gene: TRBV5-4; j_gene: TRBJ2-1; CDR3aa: CASSFDEGLAGAEQFF; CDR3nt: TGTGCCAGCAGCTTCGACGAAGGACTAGCGGGAGCTGAGCAGTTCTTC
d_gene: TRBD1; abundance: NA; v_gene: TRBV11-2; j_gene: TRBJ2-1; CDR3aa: CASSLRPSGTGRNEQFF; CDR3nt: TGTGCCAGCAGCCTTCGCCCATCCGGGACAGGGCGGAATGAGCAGTTCTTC
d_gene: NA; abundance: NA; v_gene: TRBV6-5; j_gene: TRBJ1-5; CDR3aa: CASSPTRGTLGPQHF; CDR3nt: TGTGCCAGCAGTCCCACCCGTGGAACCCTTGGCCCCCAGCATTTT
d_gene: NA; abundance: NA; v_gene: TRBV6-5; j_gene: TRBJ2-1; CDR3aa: CASRNPGEQFF; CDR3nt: TGTGCCAGCAGGAACCCCGGGGAGCAGTTCTTC
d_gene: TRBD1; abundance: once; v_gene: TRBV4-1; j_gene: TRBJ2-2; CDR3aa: CASSQEKGARRTGELFF; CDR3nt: TGCGCCAGCAGCCAAGAAAAGGGGGCAAGGAGGACCGGGGAGCTGTTTTTT
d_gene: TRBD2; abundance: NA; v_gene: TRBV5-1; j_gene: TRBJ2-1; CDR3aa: CASSSLASGQNDEQFF; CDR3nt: TGCGCCAGCAGCTCCCTAGCTAGCGGCCAGAACGATGAGCAGTTCTTC
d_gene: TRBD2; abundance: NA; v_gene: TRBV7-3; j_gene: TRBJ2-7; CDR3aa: CASSLKARGDFLNEQYF; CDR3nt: TGTGCCAGCAGCTTAAAGGCGCGGGGGGACTTTCTCAACGAGCAGTACTTC
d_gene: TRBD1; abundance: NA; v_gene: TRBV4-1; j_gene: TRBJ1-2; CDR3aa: CASSARTGAYGYTF; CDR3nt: TGCGCCAGCAGCGCCCGGACAGGGGCCTATGGCTACACCTTC